Sequencing of this T cell receptor (beta chain) was carried out in a study of blood T cell repertoires in COVID-19. Study as a whole: PBMCs, B-cell-depleted T cells, or T cells were the source of the cDNA or gDNA that made up the material.

The CDR3 is 19 residues long. Germline V gene sequence: CDR1 SEHNR, CDR2 FQNEAQ (reference sequence). V lost 5 bases and J lost 0; bases outside the gene matches: 13. The assay was immunoSEQ multiplex PCR, and TCRdb's table has in-frame clones only and misses some. Found here are some 190,000 clones, 70% to 90% of them singletons; the top ten hold about 26%. This TCR came from a woman between 40 and 50 years old in a cohort exposed to, infected with or recovered from COVID-19 (not recorded which). The chain carries TRBV7-9 and TRBJ2-6; TRBD2 aligns across 7 bases. Sample: PBMCs or T cells enriched from blood (not recorded which). The CDR3 region has the DNA TGTGCCAGCAGCCCAGCACTGCTAGCGGATAGCTCTGGGGCCAACGTCCTGACTTTC. Translating gives CASSPALLADSSGANVLTF.